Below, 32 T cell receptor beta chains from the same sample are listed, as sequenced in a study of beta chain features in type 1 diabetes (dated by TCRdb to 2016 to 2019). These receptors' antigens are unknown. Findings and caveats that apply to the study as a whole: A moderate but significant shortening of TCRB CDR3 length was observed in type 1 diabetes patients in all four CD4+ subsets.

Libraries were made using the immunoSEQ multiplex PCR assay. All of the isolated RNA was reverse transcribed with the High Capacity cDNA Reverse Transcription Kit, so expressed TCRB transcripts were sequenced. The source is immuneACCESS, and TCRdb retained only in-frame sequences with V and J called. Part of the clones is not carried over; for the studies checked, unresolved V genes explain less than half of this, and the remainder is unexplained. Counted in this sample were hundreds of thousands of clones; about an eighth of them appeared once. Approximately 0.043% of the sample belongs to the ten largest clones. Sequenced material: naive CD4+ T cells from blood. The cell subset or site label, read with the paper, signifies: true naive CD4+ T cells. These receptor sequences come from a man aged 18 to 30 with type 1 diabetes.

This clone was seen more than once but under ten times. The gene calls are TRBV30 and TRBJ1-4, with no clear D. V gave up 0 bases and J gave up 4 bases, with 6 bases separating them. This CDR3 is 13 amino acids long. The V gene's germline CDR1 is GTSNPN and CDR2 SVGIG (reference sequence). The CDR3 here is CAWSVLVNEKLFF. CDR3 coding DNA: TGTGCCTGGAGTGTGTTGGTTAATGAAAAACTGTTTTTT.

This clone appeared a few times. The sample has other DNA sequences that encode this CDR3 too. Here the CDR3 DNA reads TGCAGTGCTTCAAACAGCTACGAGCAGTACTTC. This encodes CSASNSYEQYF. This rearrangement joins TRBV20-1 to TRBJ2-7; D ambiguous. Germline CDR1 is DFQATT and CDR2 is SNEGSKA (reference sequence). Between the trimmed V and J ends, which lost 5 bases and 3 bases, there was a span of 8 bases. CDR3 length: 11 residues.

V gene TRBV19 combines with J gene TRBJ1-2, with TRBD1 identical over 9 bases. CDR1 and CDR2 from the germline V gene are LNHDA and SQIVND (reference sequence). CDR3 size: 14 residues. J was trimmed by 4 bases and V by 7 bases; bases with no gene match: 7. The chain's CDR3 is CASTPGQGFYGYTF. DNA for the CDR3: TGTGCCAGTACACCGGGACAGGGATTCTATGGCTACACCTTC.

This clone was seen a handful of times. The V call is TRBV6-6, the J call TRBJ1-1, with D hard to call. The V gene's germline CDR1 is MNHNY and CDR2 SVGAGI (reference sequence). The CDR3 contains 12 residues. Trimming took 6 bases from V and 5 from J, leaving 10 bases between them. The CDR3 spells CASSWRETEAFF. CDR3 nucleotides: TGTGCCAGCAGCTGGAGAGAAACTGAAGCTTTCTTT.

The CDR3 is CASSPNGAASTDTQYF. CDR3 nucleotide sequence: TGTGCCAGCAGCCCCAATGGGGCGGCTAGCACAGATACGCAGTATTTT. The chain is built from TRBV5-6 and TRBJ2-3, with D perhaps matching TRBD1 (5 bases). Germline CDR1 is SGHDT and CDR2 is YYEEEE. The germline V and J ends were trimmed by 4 bases and 0 bases, with 15 bases remaining between them. The CDR3 extends over 16 amino acids.

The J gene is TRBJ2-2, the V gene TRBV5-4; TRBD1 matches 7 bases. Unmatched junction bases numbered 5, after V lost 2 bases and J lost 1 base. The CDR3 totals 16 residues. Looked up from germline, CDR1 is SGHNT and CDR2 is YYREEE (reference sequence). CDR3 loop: CASSFPGQVNTGELFF. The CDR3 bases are TGTGCCAGCAGCTTCCCCGGACAGGTGAACACCGGGGAGCTGTTTTTT.

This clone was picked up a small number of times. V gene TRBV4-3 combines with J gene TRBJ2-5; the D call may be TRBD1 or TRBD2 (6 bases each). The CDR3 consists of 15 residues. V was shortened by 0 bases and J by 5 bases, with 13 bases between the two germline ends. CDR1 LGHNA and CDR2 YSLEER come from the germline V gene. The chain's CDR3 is CASSQDRGPGETQYF. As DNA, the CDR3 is TGCGCCAGCAGCCAAGATCGGGGGCCGGGGGAGACCCAGTACTTC.

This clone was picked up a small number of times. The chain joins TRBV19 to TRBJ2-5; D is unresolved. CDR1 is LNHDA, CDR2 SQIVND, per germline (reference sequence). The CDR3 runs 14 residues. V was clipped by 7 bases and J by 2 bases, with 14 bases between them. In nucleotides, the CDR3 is TGTGCCAGTAACACCGGGCCGCAACAAGAGACCCAGTACTTC. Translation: CASNTGPQQETQYF. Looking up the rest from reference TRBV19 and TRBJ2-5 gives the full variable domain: DGGITQSPKYLFRKEGQNVTLSCEQNLNHDAMYWYRQDPGQGLRLIYYSQIVNDFQKGDIAEGYSVSREKKESFPLTVTSAQKNPTAFYLCASNTGPQQETQYFGPGTRLLVL.

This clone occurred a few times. Here the CDR3 DNA reads TGTGCCAGCACCAATTTCAGGGGAGGACGTGTGAACACTGAAGCTTTCTTT. This sequence encodes CASTNFRGGRVNTEAFF. The J gene is TRBJ1-1, the V gene TRBV28, with a tentative D call TRBD1 (6 bases). Trimming took 7 bases from V and 0 from J, leaving 21 bases between them. The germline gives CDR1 MDHEN, CDR2 SYDVKM. The CDR3 length is 17 residues. The variable domain in full, with the rest retrieved from reference TRBV28 and TRBJ1-1, is DVKVTQSSRYLVKRTGEKVFLECVQDMDHENMFWYRQDPGLGLRLIYFSYDVKMKEKGDIPEGYSVSREKKERFSLILESASTNQTSMYLCASTNFRGGRVNTEAFFGQGTRLTVV.

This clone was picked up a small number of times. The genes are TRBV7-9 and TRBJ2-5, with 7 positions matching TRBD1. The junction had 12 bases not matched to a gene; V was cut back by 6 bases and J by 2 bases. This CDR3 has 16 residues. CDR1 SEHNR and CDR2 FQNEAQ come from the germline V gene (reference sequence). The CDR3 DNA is TGTGCCAGCAGTCCAGCGGCTGGGACAGTTCAAGAGACCCAGTACTTC. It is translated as CASSPAAGTVQETQYF.

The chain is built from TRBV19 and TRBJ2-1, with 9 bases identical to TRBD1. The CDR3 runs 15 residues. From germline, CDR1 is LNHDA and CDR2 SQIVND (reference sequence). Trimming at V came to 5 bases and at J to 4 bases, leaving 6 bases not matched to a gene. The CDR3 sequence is CASSSDRGRYNEQFF. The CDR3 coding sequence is TGTGCCAGTAGTTCGGACAGGGGTCGGTACAATGAGCAGTTCTTC.

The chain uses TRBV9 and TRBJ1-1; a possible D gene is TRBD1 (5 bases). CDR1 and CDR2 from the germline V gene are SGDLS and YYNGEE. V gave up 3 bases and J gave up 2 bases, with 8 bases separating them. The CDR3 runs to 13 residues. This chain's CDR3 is CASSGTPNTEAFF. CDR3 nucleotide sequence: TGTGCCAGCAGCGGGACACCAAACACTGAAGCTTTCTTT.

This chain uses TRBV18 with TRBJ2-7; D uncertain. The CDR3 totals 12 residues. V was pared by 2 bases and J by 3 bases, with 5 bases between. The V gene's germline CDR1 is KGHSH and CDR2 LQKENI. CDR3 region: CASSPDGYEQYF. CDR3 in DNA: TGTGCCAGCTCACCAGACGGCTACGAGCAGTACTTC.

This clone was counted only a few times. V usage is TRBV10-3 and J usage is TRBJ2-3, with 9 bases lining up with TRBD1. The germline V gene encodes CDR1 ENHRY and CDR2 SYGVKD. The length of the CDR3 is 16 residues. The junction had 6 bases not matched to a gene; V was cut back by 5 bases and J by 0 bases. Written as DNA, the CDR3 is TGTGCCATCAGTAAACAGGGGGCGGTGAGCACAGATACGCAGTATTTT. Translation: CAISKQGAVSTDTQYF.

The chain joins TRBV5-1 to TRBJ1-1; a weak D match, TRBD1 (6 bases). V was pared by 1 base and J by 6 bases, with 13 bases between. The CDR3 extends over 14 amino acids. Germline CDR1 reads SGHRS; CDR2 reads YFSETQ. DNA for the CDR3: TGCGCCAGCAGCTTGTTAGGGGGGGCTGCTGAAGCTTTCTTT. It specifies CASSLLGGAAEAFF. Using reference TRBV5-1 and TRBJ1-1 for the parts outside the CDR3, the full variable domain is KAGVTQTPRYLIKTRGQQVTLSCSPISGHRSVSWYQQTPGQGLQFLFEYFSETQRNKGNFPGRFSGRQFSNSRSEMNVSTLELGDSALYLCASSLLGGAAEAFFGQGTRLTVV.

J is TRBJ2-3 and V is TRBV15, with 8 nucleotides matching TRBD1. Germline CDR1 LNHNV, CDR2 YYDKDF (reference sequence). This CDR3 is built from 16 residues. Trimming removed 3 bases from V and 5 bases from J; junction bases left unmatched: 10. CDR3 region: CATSRLSLGTGDTQYF. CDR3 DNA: TGTGCCACCAGCAGGCTATCCCTCGGGACAGGAGATACGCAGTATTTT.

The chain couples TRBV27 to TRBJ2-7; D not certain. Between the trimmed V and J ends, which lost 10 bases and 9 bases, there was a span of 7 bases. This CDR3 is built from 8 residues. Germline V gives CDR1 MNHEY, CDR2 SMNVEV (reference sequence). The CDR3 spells CATDGQYF. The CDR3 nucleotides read TGTGCCACCGACGGGCAGTACTTC.

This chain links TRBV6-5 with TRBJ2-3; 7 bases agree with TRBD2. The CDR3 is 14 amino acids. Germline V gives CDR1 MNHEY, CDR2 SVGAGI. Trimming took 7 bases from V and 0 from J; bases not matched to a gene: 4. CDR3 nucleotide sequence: TGTGCCAGCACTATTAGCGGGAGCACAGATACGCAGTATTTT. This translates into CASTISGSTDTQYF.

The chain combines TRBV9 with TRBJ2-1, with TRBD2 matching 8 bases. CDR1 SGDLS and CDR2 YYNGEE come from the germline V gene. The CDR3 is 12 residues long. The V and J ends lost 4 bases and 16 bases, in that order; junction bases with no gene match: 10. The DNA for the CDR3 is TGTGCCAGCAGCCCCTCCTCGGGGGGGGGATTCTTC. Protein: CASSPSSGGGFF.

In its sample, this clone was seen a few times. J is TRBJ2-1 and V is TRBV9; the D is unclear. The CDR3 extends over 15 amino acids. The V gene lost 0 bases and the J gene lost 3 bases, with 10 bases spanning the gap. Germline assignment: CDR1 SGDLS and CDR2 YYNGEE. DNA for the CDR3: TGTGCCAGCAGCGTAGGAGGCAGTCTCTACAATGAGCAGTTCTTC. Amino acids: CASSVGGSLYNEQFF. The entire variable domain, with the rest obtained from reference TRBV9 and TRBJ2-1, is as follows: DSGVTQTPKHLITATGQRVTLRCSPRSGDLSVYWYQQSLDQGLQFLIQYYNGEERAKGNILERFSAQQFPDLHSELNLSSLELGDSALYFCASSVGGSLYNEQFFGPGTRLTVL.

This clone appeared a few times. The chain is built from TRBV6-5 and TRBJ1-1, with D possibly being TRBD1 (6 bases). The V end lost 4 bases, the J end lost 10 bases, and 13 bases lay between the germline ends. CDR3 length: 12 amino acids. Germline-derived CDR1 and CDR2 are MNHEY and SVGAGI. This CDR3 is CASSSPTGGAFF. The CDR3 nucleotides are TGTGCCAGCAGTTCTCCGACAGGAGGAGCTTTCTTT.

The CDR3 nucleotides read TGTGCCAGCAGCGCCCGAACTAGCGGGAGTTCCACCGGGGAGCTGTTTTTT. Translating gives CASSARTSGSSTGELFF. This chain links TRBV9 with TRBJ2-2; 11 nucleotides line up with TRBD2. This CDR3 is built from 17 residues. Germline CDR1 reads SGDLS; CDR2 reads YYNGEE. Trimming cost V 3 bases and J 4 bases; bases outside gene matches: 8. Together with reference TRBV9 and TRBJ2-2, the CDR3 gives the full variable domain: DSGVTQTPKHLITATGQRVTLRCSPRSGDLSVYWYQQSLDQGLQFLIQYYNGEERAKGNILERFSAQQFPDLHSELNLSSLELGDSALYFCASSARTSGSSTGELFFGEGSRLTVL.

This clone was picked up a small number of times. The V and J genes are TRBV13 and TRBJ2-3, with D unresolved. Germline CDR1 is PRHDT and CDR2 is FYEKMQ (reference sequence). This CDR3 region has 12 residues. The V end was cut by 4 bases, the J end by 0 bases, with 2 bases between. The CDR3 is CASSYSTDTQYF. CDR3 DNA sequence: TGTGCCAGCAGCTACAGCACAGATACGCAGTATTTT.

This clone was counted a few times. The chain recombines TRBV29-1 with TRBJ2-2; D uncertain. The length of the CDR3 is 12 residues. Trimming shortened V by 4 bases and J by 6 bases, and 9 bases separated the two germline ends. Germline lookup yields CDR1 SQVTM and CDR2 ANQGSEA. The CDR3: CSVGLLAGELFF. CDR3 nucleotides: TGCAGCGTTGGGCTCCTAGCCGGGGAGCTGTTTTTT.

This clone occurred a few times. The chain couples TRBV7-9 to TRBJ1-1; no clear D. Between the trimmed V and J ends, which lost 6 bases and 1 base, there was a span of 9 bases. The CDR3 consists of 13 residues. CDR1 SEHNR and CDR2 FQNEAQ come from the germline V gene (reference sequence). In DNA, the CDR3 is TGTGCCAGCAGTCGACAATCGAACACTGAAGCTTTCTTT. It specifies CASSRQSNTEAFF.

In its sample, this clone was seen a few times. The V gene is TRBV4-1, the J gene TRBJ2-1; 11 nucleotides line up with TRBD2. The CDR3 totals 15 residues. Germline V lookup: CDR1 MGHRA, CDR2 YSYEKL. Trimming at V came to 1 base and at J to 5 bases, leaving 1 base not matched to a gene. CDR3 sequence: CASSQVTSGNNEQFF. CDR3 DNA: TGCGCCAGCAGCCAAGTGACTAGCGGGAACAATGAGCAGTTCTTC.

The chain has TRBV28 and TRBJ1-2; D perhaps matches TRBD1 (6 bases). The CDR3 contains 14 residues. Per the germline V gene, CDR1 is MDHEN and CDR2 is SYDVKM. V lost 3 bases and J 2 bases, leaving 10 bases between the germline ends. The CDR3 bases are TGTGCCAGCAGTTTGGCAGGGGCGAACTATGGCTACACCTTC. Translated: CASSLAGANYGYTF.

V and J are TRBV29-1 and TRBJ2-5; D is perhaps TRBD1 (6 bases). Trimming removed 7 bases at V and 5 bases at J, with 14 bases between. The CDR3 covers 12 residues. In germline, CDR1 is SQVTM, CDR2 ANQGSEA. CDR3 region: CSARQAAETQYF. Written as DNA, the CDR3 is TGCAGCGCCAGACAGGCGGCGGAGACCCAGTACTTC.

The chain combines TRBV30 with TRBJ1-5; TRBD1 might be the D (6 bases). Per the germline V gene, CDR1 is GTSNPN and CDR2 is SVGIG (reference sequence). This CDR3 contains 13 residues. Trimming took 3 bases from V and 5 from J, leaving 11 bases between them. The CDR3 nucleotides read TGTGCCTGGAGAAGGGGGGCTCATCAGCCCCAGCATTTT. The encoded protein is CAWRRGAHQPQHF.

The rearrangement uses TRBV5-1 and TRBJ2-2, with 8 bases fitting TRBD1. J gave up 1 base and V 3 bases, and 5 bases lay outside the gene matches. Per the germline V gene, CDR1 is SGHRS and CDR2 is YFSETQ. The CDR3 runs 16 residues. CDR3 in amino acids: CASSSLGQGNTGELFF. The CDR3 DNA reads TGCGCCAGCAGCTCCCTTGGACAGGGGAACACCGGGGAGCTGTTTTTT.

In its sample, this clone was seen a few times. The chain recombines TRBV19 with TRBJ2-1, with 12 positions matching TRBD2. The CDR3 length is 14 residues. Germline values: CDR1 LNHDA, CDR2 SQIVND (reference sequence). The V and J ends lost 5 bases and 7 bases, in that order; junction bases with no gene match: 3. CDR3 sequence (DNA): TGTGCCAGTAGTGCTAGCGGGAGGGCTAATGAGCAGTTCTTC. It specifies CASSASGRANEQFF.

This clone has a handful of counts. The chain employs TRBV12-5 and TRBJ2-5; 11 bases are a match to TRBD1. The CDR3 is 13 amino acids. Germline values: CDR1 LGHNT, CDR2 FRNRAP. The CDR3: CASGQGAGETQYF. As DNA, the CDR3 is TGTGCCTCCGGACAGGGGGCAGGGGAGACCCAGTACTTC.